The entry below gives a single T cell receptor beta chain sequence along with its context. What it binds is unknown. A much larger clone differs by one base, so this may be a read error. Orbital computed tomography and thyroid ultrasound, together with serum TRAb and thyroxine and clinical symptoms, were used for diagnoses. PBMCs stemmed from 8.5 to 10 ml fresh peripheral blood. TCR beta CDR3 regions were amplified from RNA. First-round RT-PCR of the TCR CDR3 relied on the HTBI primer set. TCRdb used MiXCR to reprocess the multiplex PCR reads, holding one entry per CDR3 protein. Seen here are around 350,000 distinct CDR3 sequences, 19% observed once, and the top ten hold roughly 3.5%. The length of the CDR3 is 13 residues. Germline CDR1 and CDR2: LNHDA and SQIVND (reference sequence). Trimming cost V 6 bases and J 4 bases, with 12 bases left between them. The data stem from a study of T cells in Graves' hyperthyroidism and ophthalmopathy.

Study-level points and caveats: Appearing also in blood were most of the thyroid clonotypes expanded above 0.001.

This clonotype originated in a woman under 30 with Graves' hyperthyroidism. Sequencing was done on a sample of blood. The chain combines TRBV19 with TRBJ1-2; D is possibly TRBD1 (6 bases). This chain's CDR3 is CASRGRGGYGYTF. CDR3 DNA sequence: TGTGCCAGTAGGGGCAGGGGAGGCTATGGCTACACCTTC.